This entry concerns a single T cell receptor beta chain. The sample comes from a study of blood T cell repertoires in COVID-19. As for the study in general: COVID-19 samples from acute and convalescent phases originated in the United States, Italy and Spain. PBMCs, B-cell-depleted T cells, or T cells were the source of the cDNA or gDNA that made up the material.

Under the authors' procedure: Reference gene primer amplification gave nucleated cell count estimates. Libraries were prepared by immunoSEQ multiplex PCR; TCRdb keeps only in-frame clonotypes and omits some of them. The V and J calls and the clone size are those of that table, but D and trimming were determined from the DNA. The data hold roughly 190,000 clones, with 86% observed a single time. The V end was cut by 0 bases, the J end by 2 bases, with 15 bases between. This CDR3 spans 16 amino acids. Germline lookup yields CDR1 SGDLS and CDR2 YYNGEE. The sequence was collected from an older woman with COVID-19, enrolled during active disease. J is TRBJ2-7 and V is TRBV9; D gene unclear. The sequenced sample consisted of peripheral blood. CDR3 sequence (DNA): TGTGCCAGCAGCGTAGACTTAGGCGGTAGCCCCTACGAGCAGTACTTC. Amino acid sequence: CASSVDLGGSPYEQYF.